What follows describes a single TCR beta chain. Clones were sequenced by immunoSEQ multiplex PCR, and TCRdb holds only the in-frame ones, with some missing. The sample yields 75,000 to 90,000 clones, around 93% seen once. The junction had 8 bases not matched to a gene; V was cut back by 5 bases and J by 6 bases. CDR3 length: 14 residues. Germline loops: CDR1 LGHNT, CDR2 FRNRAP. The sample comes from a study of T cell responses to AZD1222 COVID-19 vaccine. The V call is TRBV12-5, the J call TRBJ1-1, with 8 bases lining up with TRBD1. The clonotype was recovered from an adult who received the AZD1222 COVID-19 vaccine. The material sequenced was peripheral blood, taken 28 days after the second AZD1222 dose. The CDR3 loop reads CASGPGTGRAEAFF. The CDR3 nucleotides are TGTGCTAGTGGTCCCGGGACAGGACGCGCTGAAGCTTTCTTT.